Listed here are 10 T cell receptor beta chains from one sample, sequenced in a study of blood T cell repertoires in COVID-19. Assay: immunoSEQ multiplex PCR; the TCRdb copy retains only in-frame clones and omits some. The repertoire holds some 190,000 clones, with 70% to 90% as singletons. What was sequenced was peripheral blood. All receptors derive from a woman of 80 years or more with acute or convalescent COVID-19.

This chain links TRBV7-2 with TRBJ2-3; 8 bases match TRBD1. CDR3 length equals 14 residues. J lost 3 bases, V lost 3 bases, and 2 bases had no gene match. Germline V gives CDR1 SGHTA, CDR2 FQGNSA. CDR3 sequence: CASSFDRGTDTQYF. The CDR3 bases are TGTGCCAGCAGCTTTGACAGGGGAACAGATACGCAGTATTTT.

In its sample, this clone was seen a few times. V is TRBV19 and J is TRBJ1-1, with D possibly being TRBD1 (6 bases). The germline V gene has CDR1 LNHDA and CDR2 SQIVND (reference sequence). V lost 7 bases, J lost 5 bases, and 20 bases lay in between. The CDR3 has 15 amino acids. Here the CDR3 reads CASTSGGAQWTEAFF. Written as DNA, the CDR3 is TGTGCCAGTACCAGTGGGGGGGCGCAGTGGACTGAAGCTTTCTTT. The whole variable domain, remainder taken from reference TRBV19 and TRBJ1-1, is DGGITQSPKYLFRKEGQNVTLSCEQNLNHDAMYWYRQDPGQGLRLIYYSQIVNDFQKGDIAEGYSVSREKKESFPLTVTSAQKNPTAFYLCASTSGGAQWTEAFFGQGTRLTVV.

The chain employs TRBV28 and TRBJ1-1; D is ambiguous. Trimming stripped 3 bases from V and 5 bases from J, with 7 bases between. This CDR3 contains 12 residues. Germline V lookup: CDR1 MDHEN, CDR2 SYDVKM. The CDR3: CASSFKRTEAFF. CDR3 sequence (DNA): TGTGCCAGCAGTTTTAAGAGGACTGAAGCTTTCTTT.

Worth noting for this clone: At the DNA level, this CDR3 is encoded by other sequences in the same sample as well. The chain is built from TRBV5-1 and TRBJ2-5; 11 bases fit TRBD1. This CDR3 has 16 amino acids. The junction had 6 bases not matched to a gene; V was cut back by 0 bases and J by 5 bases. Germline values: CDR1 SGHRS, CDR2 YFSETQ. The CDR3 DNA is TGCGCCAGCAGCTTGGCCGGACAGGGGGCAAGGGAGACCCAGTACTTC. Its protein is CASSLAGQGARETQYF.

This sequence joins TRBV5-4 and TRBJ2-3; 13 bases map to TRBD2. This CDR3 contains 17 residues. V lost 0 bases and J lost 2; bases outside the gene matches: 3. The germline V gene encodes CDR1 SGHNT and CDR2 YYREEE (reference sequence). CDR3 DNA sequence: TGTGCCAGCAGCTTGGGGGGACTAGCGGGGACCACAGATACGCAGTATTTT. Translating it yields CASSLGGLAGTTDTQYF.

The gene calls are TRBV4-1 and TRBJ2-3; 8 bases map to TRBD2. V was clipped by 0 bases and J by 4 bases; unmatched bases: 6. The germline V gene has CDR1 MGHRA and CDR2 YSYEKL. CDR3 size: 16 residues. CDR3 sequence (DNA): TGCGCCAGCAGCCAAGAAGGACTAGCTTTCTCAGATACGCAGTATTTT. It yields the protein CASSQEGLAFSDTQYF.

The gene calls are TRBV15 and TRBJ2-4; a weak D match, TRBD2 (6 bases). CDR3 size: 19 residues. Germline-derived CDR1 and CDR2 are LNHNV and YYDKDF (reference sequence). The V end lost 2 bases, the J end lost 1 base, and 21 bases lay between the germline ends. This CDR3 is CATSRPLGSGGPAKNIQYF. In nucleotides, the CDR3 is TGTGCCACCAGCAGACCCTTGGGGTCCGGAGGGCCGGCCAAAAACATTCAGTACTTC.

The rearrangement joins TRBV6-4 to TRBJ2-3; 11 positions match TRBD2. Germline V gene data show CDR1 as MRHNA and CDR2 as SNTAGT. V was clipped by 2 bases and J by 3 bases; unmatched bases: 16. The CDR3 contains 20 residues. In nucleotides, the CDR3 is TGTGCCAGCAGTGACAGATTCACCGGGACTAGCGGAGGTGGGACAGATACGCAGTATTTT. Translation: CASSDRFTGTSGGGTDTQYF.

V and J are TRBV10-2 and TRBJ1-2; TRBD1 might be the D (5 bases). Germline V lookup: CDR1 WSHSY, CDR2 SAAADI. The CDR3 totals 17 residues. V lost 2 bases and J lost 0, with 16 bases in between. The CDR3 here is CASSEPLGHTTNYGYTF. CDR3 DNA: TGCGCCAGCAGTGAGCCGCTAGGACATACCACTAACTATGGCTACACCTTC.

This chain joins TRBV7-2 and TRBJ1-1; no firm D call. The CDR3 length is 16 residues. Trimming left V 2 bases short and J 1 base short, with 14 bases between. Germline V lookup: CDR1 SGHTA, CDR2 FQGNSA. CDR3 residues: CASSLLGVSGNTEAFF. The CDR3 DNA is TGTGCCAGCAGCTTACTCGGTGTCTCTGGGAACACTGAAGCTTTCTTT.